The sequence of this T cell receptor beta chain was determined in a study of identifying expanded T cells in peripheral blood (dated by TCRdb to between 2018 and 2021). About the investigation overall: Technical replicates were generated by sequencing separate aliquots of the same genomic DNA pool, with four replicates compared pairwise. Beyond this particular receptor, the publication reports: Across all healthy-donor time intervals, the beta-binomial model significantly cut both the number of clones called differentially abundant and the false-positive rate. It was expected by the authors that biological variance in healthy repertoires might increase further over much longer intervals, such as months to years. Variance in clone template counts between approximately 2-week samples significantly increased with total template count across all healthy donors. The binomial model flagged roughly 1.2 differentially abundant clones between technical replicates but about 16 over two weeks and about 19 over roughly 4 weeks.

No immune events, such as infections, were documented for the healthy donors during the collection period. To calibrate time-dependent variance in a beta-binomial model of T-cell clone differential abundance, blood repertoires from healthy donors were used as a training cohort. The training cohort included around 10 healthy donors, of whom 3 were female and 7 were male. The donors were between roughly 29 and 65 years old, with an average age of approximately 47 years. Whole blood from each healthy donor was obtained from a commercial supplier and was collected at three time points about two weeks apart. For immunosequencing, genomic DNA was extracted from unsorted whole blood. A word on this clone: Its antigen remains undetermined. No base quality values were provided; no much bigger clone lies one nucleotide off.

TCRbeta CDR3 regions were profiled by bias-controlled multiplex PCR amplification of genomic DNA with the immunoSEQ Assay. In the original analysis: To quantify the absolute abundance of each unique TCRbeta CDR3 region, the sequences were collapsed and filtered. Differential abundance was tested with a binomial (Fisher-equivalent) model and with a beta-binomial model adding time-dependent variance fitted from healthy donors. Any clone with fewer than 5 combined templates was excluded, and a clone was called differentially abundant if its Benjamini-Hochberg FDR was below 0.01. In the beta-binomial model, variance was expressed as a function of the total template count across the two samples, in the form v = (b*log(k)+a)^2. The table was pulled from immuneACCESS by TCRdb, which kept in-frame rearrangements only. Such tables lose some clones; where checked, under half of the loss comes from unresolved V genes, and the rest has no known cause. That table furnishes V, J and clone size, whereas the DNA furnished D and trimming. The sample contains 80,000 to 90,000 clones, 89% of them found a single time. The ten most abundant clones make up around 2.7% of the sample.

CDR1 is given as LNHDA and CDR2 as SQIVND, both from the germline V gene (reference sequence). V is cut by 6 bases and J by 0 bases, and the space between the germline ends is 12 bases. The CDR3 goes from the cysteine to the phenylalanine over 15 residues. Only the CDR3 portion is preserved as DNA: 45 bases, with reading frame beginning at the first base. The specimen sequenced was blood. This chain is built from TRBV19 and TRBJ1-3; a tentative D match to TRBD1 spans 6 bases. This receptor was obtained from a person aged 18 to 75 in good health. The DNA sequence is as follows: TGTGCCAGTAGAAGACAGGCCCCCTCTGGAAACACCATATATTTT. Its translation is CASRRQAPSGNTIYF.